This T cell receptor beta chain was profiled in a study of T cell repertoires in cytomegalovirus infection. Across the study: Selection of CMV epitopes for the study included recently identified HLA-C-restricted and well-studied HLA-B-restricted ones.

This clonotype was found a few times. The antigen remains undetermined. V dropped 8 bases and J dropped 5 bases, with 12 bases sitting between them. From germline, CDR1 is MNHEY and CDR2 SVGEGT. This CDR3 comprises 13 residues. TCRdb recomputed calls from the reads with MiXCR, one row per CDR3 protein. The data show fewer than 1,000,000 distinct CDR3 sequences, around 30% seen once. Sequences were derived from cultured CD8+ T cells from PBMCs, sampled from culture after CMV antigen stimulation. J is TRBJ2-2 and V is TRBV6-2 or TRBV6-3, with D possibly TRBD1 on 5 matching bases. The source of this sequence is a human donor in good health (CMV status not recorded). Some clones in this sample may be carry-over from other donors' samples. CDR3 in DNA: TGTGCCAGCGGCAGGGAATCGACCGGGGAGCTGTTTTTT. It encodes CASGRESTGELFF.